This T cell receptor beta chain was obtained from a study of blood T cell repertoires in COVID-19. Study in general: Material from acute and convalescent COVID-19 was sourced from the United States, Italy and Spain.

Participant reports of clinical history set cohort assignment. Deletions cut 8 bases from V and 8 bases from J, with 15 bases between. This CDR3 spans 12 amino acids. Germline V gene data show CDR1 as MDHEN and CDR2 as SYDVKM. Study processing details: Amplification from reference gene primers served as the basis for estimated nucleated cell counts. The protocol was immunoSEQ multiplex PCR, while the TCRdb copy is restricted to in-frame clones and leaves out a portion. That table supplies the V and J calls and clone size; D and trimming were determined from the DNA. The sample has roughly 400,000 clones, approximately 90% seen once.

The sequencing sample was made of PBMCs or T cells enriched from blood (not recorded which). The source of this sequence is a woman under 30 who had been exposed to COVID-19. The chain has TRBV28 and TRBJ1-2; D may be TRBD1 (6 bases). The CDR3 reads CASLQGLEGYTF. The CDR3 nucleotides read TGTGCCAGCTTACAGGGATTGGAGGGCTACACCTTC.